This T cell receptor (beta chain) comes out of a study of cytomegalovirus exposure and HLA in healthy donors. Broader study findings: The TCR clusters that emerged in the first cohort tended, a later analysis found, to co-occur in the 110 or so validation repertoires. The investigators catalogued 160 or so TCR beta chains as cytomegalovirus-associated.

Turning to this clone: Antigen unknown.

The ends lost 5 bases at V and 6 bases at J; junction bases unmatched: 16. The CDR3 runs to 16 residues. CDR1 is SGHVS, CDR2 FQNEAQ, per germline. Clones were sequenced by immunoSEQ multiplex PCR, and TCRdb holds only the in-frame ones, with some missing. The data show about 160,000 clones, with roughly 80% seen just once and 10% held by the top ten. The validation cohort, a group of 100 to 150 subjects, included the donors and was separate from the roughly 670-subject first cohort. This receptor was taken from a man aged 25 to 40 in good health and CMV-seropositive. The gene calls are TRBV7-8 and TRBJ2-7, with 7 bases aligning to TRBD1. Sequencing was done on a sample of PBMCs. CDR3 sequence (DNA): TGTGCCAGCAGCCCACGAGGGGGCAGGGTGAGAGCCGAGCAGTACTTC. Translated: CASSPRGGRVRAEQYF.